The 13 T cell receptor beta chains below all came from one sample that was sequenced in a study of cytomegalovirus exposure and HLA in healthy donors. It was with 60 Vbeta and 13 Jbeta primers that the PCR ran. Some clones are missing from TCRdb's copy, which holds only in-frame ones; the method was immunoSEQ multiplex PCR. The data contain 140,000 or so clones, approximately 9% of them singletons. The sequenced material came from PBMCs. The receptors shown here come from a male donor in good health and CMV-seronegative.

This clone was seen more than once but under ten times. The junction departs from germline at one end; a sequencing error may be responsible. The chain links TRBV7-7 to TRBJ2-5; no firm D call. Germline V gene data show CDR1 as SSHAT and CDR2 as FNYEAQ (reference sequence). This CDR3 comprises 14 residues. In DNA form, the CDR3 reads TGTGCTAGCAGCTTAAGTTCCGATCCGGGGACCCAGTACTTC. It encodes CASSLSSDPGTQYF.

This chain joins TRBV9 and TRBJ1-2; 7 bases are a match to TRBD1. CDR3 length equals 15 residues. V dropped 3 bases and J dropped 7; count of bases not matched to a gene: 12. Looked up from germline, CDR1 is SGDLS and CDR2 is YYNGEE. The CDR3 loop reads CASSATTGRGAGYTF. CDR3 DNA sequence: TGTGCCAGCAGCGCAACGACAGGGCGGGGCGCTGGCTACACCTTC. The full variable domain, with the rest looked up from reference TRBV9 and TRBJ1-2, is DSGVTQTPKHLITATGQRVTLRCSPRSGDLSVYWYQQSLDQGLQFLIQYYNGEERAKGNILERFSAQQFPDLHSELNLSSLELGDSALYFCASSATTGRGAGYTFGSGTRLTVV.

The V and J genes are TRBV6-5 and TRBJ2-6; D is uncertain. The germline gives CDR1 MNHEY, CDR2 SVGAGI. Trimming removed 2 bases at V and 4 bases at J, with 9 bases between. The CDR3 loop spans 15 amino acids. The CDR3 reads CASSYGVPGANVLTF. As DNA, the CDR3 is TGTGCCAGCAGTTACGGAGTTCCCGGGGCCAACGTCCTGACTTTC.

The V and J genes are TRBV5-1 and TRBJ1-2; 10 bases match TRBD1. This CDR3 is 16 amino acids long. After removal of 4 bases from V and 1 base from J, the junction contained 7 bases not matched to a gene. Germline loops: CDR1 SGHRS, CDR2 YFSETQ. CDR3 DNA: TGCGCCAGCAGCCCGGACAGGGGGTCCCGTAACTATGGCTACACCTTC. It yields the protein CASSPDRGSRNYGYTF.

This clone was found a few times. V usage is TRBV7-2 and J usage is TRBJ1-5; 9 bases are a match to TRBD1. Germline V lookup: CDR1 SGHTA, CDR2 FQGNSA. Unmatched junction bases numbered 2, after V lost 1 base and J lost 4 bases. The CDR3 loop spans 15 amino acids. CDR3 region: CASSLDRGLNQPQHF. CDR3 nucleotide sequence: TGTGCCAGCAGCTTAGACAGGGGGCTTAATCAGCCCCAGCATTTT.

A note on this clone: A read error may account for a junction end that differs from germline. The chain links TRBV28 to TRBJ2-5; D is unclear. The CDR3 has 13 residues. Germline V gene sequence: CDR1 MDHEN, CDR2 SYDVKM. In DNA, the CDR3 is TGTGCCAGCAGCTTATCCTCTCAAGAGACCCAGTACTTC. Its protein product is CASSLSSQETQYF.

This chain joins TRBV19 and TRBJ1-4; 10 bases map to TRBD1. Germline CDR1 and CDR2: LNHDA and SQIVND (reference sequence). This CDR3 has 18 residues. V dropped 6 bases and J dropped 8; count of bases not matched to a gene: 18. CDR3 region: CASSKTGTGARGREKLFF. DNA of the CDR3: TGTGCCAGTAGCAAAACCGGGACAGGGGCCCGGGGGAGAGAAAAACTGTTTTTT.

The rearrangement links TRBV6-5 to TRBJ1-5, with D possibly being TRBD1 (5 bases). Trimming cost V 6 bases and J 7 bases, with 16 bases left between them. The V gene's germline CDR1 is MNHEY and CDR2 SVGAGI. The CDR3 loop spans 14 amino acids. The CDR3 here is CASSPGGVEQPQHF. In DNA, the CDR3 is TGTGCCAGCAGCCCGGGAGGGGTGGAACAGCCCCAGCATTTT.

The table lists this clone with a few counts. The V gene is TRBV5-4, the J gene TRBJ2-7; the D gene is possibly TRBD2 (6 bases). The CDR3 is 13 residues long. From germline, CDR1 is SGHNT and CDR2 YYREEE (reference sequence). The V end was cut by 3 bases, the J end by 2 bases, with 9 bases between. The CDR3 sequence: CASSSGTAYEQYF. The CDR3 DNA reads TGTGCCAGCAGCTCCGGGACTGCCTACGAGCAGTACTTC. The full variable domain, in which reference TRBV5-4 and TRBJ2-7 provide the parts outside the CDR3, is ETGVTQSPTHLIKTRGQQVTLRCSSQSGHNTVSWYQQALGQGPQFIFQYYREEENGRGNFPPRFSGLQFPNYSSELNVNALELDDSALYLCASSSGTAYEQYFGPGTRLTVT.

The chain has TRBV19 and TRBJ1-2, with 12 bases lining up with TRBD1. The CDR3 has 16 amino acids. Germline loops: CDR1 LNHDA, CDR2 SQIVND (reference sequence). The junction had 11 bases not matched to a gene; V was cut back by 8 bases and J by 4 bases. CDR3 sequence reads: CASRDTGTGGFYGYTF. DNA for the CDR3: TGTGCCAGTCGCGATACCGGGACAGGGGGCTTCTATGGCTACACCTTC. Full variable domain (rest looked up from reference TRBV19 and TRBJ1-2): DGGITQSPKYLFRKEGQNVTLSCEQNLNHDAMYWYRQDPGQGLRLIYYSQIVNDFQKGDIAEGYSVSREKKESFPLTVTSAQKNPTAFYLCASRDTGTGGFYGYTFGSGTRLTVV.

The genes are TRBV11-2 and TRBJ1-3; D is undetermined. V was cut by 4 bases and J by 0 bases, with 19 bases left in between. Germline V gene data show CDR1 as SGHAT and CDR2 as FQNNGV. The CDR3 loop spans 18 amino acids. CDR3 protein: CASSSELAGSDSGNTIYF. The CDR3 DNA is TGTGCCAGCAGCTCGGAACTGGCAGGCTCCGACTCTGGAAACACCATATATTTT.

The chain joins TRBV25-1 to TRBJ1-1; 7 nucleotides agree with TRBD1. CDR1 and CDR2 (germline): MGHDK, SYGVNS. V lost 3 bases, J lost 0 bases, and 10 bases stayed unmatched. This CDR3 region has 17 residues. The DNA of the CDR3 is TGTGCCAGCAGTGAGACTGGGGACAGCACGCTGAACACTGAAGCTTTCTTT. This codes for CASSETGDSTLNTEAFF.

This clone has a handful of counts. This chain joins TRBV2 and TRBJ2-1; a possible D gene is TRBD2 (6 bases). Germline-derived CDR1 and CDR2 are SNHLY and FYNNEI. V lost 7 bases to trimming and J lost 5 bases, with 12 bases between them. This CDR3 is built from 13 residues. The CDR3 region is CASTREDDNEQFF. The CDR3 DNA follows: TGTGCCAGCACTAGGGAGGACGACAATGAGCAGTTCTTC.